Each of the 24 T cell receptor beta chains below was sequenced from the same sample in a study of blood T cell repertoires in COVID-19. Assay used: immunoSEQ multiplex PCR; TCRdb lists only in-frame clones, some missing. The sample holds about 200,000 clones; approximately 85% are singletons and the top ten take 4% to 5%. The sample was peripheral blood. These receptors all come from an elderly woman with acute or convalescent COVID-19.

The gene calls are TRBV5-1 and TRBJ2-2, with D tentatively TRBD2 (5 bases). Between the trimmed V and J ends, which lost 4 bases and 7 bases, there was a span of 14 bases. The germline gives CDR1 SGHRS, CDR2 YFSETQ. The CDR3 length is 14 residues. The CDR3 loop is CASSLRGLGGELFF. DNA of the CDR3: TGCGCCAGCAGCCTGAGAGGGCTGGGCGGGGAGCTGTTTTTT.

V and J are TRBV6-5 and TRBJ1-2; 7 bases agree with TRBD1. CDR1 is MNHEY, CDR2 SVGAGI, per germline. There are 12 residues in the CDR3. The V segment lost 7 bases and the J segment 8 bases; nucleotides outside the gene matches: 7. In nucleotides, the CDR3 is TGTGCCAGCACCCAGGGGGTTGAGGGCTACACCTTC. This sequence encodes CASTQGVEGYTF.

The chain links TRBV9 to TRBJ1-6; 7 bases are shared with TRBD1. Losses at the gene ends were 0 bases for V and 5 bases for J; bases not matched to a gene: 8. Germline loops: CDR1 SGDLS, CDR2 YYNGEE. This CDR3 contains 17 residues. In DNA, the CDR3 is TGTGCCAGCAGCGTAGACCCTACAGGGGTCGATAATTCACCCCTCCACTTT. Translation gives CASSVDPTGVDNSPLHF.

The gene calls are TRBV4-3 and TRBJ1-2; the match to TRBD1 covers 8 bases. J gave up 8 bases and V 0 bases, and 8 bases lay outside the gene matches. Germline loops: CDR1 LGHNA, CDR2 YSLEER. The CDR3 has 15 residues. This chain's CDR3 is CASSQEGGQGEGYTF. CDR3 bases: TGCGCCAGCAGCCAAGAGGGCGGACAGGGAGAAGGCTACACCTTC.

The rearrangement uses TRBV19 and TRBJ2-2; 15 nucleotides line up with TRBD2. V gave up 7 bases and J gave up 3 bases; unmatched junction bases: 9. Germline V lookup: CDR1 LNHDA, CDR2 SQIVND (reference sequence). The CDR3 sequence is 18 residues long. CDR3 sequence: CASIMGLAGGRDTGELFF. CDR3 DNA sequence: TGTGCCAGTATCATGGGACTAGCGGGAGGAAGAGACACCGGGGAGCTGTTTTTT.

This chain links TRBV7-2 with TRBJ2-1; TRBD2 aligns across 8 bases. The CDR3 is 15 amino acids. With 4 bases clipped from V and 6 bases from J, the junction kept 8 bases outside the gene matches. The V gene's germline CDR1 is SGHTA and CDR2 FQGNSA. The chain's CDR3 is CASSWGLGSFNEQFF. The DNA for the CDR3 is TGTGCCAGCAGCTGGGGACTAGGGAGTTTCAATGAGCAGTTCTTC.

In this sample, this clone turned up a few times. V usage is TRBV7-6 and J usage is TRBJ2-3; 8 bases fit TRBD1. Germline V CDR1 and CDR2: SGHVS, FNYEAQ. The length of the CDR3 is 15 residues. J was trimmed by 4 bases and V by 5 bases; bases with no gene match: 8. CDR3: CASSPRTGYSDTQYF. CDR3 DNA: TGTGCCAGCAGCCCTAGGACAGGGTACTCAGATACGCAGTATTTT.

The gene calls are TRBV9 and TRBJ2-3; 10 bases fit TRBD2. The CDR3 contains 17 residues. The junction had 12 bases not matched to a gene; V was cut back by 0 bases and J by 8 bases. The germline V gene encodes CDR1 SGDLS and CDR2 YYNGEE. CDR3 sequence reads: CASSVVGLAGAGGTQYF. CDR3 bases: TGTGCCAGCAGCGTAGTGGGCCTAGCGGGAGCGGGGGGTACGCAGTATTTT. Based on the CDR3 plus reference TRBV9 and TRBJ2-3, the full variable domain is DSGVTQTPKHLITATGQRVTLRCSPRSGDLSVYWYQQSLDQGLQFLIQYYNGEERAKGNILERFSAQQFPDLHSELNLSSLELGDSALYFCASSVVGLAGAGGTQYFGPGTRLTVL.

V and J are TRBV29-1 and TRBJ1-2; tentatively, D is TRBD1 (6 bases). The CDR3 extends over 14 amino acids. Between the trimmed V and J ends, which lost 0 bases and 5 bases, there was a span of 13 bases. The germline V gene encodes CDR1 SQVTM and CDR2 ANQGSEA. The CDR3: CSVEEGARSYGYTF. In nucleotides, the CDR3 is TGCAGCGTTGAAGAGGGGGCCCGGAGTTATGGCTACACCTTC.

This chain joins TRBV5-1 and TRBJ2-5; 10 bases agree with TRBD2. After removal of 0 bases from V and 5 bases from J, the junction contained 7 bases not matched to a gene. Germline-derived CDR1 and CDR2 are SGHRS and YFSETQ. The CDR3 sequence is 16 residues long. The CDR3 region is CASSLALAGAAETQYF. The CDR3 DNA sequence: TGCGCCAGCAGCTTGGCCCTAGCGGGAGCGGCGGAGACCCAGTACTTC.

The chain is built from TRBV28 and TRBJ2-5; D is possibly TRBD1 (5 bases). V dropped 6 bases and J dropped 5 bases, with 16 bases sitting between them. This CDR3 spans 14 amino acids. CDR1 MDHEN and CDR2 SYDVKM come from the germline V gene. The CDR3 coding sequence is TGTGCCAGCAGGGTTCCCAGGGAAGGCGAGACCCAGTACTTC. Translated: CASRVPREGETQYF.

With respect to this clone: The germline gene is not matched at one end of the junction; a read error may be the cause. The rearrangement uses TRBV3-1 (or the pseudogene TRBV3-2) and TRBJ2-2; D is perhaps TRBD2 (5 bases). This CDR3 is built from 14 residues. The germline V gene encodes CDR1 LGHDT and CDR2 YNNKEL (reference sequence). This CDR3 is CASSRTGNIGELFF. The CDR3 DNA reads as TGTGCCAGCAGCCGTACGGGGAACATCGGGGAGCTGTTTTTT.

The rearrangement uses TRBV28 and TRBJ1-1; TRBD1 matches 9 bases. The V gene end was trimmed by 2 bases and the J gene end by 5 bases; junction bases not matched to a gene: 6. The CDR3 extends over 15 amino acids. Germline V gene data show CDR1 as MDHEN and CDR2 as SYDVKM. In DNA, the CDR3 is TGTGCCAGCAGTTTACACAGGGGGCGCGGGACTGAAGCTTTCTTT. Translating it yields CASSLHRGRGTEAFF.

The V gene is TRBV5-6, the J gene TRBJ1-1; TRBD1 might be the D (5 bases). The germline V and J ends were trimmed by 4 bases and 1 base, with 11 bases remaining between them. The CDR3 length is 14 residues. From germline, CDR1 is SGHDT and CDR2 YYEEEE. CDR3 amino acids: CASSLGGRNTEAFF. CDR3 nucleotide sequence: TGTGCCAGCAGCCTCGGGGGTAGGAACACTGAAGCTTTCTTT.

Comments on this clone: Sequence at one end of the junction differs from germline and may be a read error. CDR3 sequence reads: CASSLAGPTTEQYF. CDR3 DNA sequence: TGTGCCAGCAGCCTAGCGGGGCCAACTACCGAGCAGTACTTC. The chain is built from TRBV7-9 and TRBJ2-7; TRBD2 matches 9 bases. In germline, CDR1 is SEHNR, CDR2 FQNEAQ (reference sequence). The CDR3 totals 14 residues.

CDR3 sequence (DNA): TGTGCCACCAGTGATTCAGCGGACGAGCAGTACTTC. Its translation is CATSDSADEQYF. The J gene is TRBJ2-7, the V gene TRBV24-1, with D possibly being TRBD2 (5 bases). The length of the CDR3 is 12 residues. Per the germline V gene, CDR1 is KGHDR and CDR2 is SFDVKD. V was trimmed by 2 bases and J by 5 bases, leaving 6 bases between them.

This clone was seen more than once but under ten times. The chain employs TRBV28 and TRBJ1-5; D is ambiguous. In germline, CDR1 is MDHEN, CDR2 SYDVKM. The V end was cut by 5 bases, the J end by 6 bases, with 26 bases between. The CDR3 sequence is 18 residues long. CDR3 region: CASSPSGILGFFTQPQHF. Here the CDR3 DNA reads TGTGCCAGCAGTCCCTCAGGAATTCTGGGCTTTTTCACTCAGCCCCAGCATTTT.

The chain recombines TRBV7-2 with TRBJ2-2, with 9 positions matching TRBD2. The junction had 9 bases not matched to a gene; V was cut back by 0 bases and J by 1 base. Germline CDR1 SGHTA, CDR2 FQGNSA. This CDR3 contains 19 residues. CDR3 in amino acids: CASSLAASGTRENTGELFF. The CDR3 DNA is TGTGCCAGCAGCTTAGCGGCTAGCGGGACCAGGGAGAACACCGGGGAGCTGTTTTTT. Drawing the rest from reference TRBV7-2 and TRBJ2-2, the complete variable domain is GAGVSQSPSNKVTEKGKDVELRCDPISGHTALYWYRQSLGQGLEFLIYFQGNSAPDKSGLPSDRFSAERTGGSVSTLTIQRTQQEDSAVYLCASSLAASGTRENTGELFFGEGSRLTVL.

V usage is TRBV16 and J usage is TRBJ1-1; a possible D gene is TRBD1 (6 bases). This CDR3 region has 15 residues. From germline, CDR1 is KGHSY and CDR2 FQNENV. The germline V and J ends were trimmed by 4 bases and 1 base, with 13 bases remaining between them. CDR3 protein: CASSPRIRGNTEAFF. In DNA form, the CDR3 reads TGTGCCAGCAGCCCAAGAATCAGGGGGAACACTGAAGCTTTCTTT.

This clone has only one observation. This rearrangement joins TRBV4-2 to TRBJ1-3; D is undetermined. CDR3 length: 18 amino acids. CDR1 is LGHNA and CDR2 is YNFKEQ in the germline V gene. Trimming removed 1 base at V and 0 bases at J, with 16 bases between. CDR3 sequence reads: CASSQALVSENSGNTIYF. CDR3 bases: TGTGCCAGCAGCCAAGCCCTAGTGTCAGAGAACTCTGGAAACACCATATATTTT.

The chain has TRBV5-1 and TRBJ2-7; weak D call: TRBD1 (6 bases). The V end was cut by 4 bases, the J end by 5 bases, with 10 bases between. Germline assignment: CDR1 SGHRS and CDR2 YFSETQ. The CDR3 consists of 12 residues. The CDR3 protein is CASSQTGDEQYF. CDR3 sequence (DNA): TGCGCCAGCAGCCAGACAGGAGACGAGCAGTACTTC.

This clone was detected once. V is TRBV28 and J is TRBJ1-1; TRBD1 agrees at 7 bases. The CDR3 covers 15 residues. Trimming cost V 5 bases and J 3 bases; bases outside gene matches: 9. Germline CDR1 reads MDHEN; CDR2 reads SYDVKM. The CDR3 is CASSLGQAAYTEAFF. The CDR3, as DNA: TGTGCCAGCAGTCTTGGACAGGCCGCCTACACTGAAGCTTTCTTT. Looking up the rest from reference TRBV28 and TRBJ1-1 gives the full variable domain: DVKVTQSSRYLVKRTGEKVFLECVQDMDHENMFWYRQDPGLGLRLIYFSYDVKMKEKGDIPEGYSVSREKKERFSLILESASTNQTSMYLCASSLGQAAYTEAFFGQGTRLTVV.

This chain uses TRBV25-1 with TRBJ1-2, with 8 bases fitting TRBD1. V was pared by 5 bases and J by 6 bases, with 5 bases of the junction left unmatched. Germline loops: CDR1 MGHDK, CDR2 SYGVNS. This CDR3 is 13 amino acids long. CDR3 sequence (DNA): TGTGCCAGCAGTATTACAGGGGGGCATGGCTACACCTTC. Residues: CASSITGGHGYTF.

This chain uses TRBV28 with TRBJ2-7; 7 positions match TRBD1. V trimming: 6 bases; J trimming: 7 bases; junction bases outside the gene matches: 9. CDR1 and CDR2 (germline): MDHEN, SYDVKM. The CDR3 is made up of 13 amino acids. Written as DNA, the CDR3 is TGTGCCAGCAGAGCAGGGGGAACACGGGAGCAGTACTTC. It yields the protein CASRAGGTREQYF.